Below are 7 T cell receptor beta chains sequenced from a single sample in a study of cytomegalovirus exposure and HLA in healthy donors. It was with 60 Vbeta and 13 Jbeta primers that the PCR ran. This table comes from immunoSEQ multiplex PCR, and its TCRdb copy is limited to in-frame clones, with some not included. The data contain 150,000 or so clones, roughly 80% of them singletons. Sequencing input: PBMCs. All receptors come from a man in his forties or fifties in good health and CMV-seropositive.

V is TRBV10-3 and J is TRBJ1-1, with 10 bases lining up with TRBD1. CDR1 and CDR2 from the germline V gene are ENHRY and SYGVKD. Trimming at V came to 3 bases and at J to 6 bases, leaving 7 bases not matched to a gene. CDR3 length: 15 residues. CDR3 DNA: TGTGCCATCAGTGACCGGGACAGGGGATCCCCTGAAGCTTTCTTT. Translated: CAISDRDRGSPEAFF.

The J gene is TRBJ2-7, the V gene TRBV30; 7 positions agree with TRBD2. CDR3 length equals 14 residues. Trimming removed 0 bases from V and 7 bases from J; junction bases left unmatched: 9. Germline V gene sequence: CDR1 GTSNPN, CDR2 SVGIG (reference sequence). The CDR3 coding sequence is TGTGCCTGGAGTGTAGGCGGGGGTCTATTTGAGCAGTACTTC. Translation: CAWSVGGGLFEQYF. Based on the CDR3 plus reference TRBV30 and TRBJ2-7, the full variable domain is SQTIHQWPATLVQPVGSPLSLECTVEGTSNPNLYWYRQAAGRGLQLLFYSVGIGQISSEVPQNLSASRPQDRQFILSSKKLLLSDSGFYLCAWSVGGGLFEQYFGPGTRLTVT.

V gene TRBV5-1 combines with J gene TRBJ2-5, with D possibly being TRBD2 (6 bases). The DNA end is a closer match to TRBJ2-7, so the J assignment may be wrong. CDR1 SGHRS and CDR2 YFSETQ come from the germline V gene. This CDR3 contains 15 residues. The chain's CDR3 is CASSSGRDHSYEQYF. The CDR3 DNA follows: TGCGCCAGCAGCTCCGGGCGGGACCACTCCTACGAGCAGTACTTC.

The chain is built from TRBV4-3 and TRBJ2-7; TRBD1 aligns across 8 bases. This CDR3 has 14 amino acids. The germline V gene encodes CDR1 LGHNA and CDR2 YSLEER. The ends lost 6 bases at V and 0 bases at J; junction bases unmatched: 4. The CDR3 sequence: CASSRQGSSYEQYF. CDR3 in DNA: TGCGCCAGCAGTAGACAGGGGAGCTCCTACGAGCAGTACTTC.

The chain is built from TRBV13 and TRBJ1-1; maybe TRBD1 (5 bases). With 1 base removed from V and 1 base from J, the gap between germline ends came to 10 bases. The CDR3 sequence is 15 residues long. Germline CDR1 reads PRHDT; CDR2 reads FYEKMQ (reference sequence). CDR3 bases: TGTGCCAGCAGCTTAGTGGGGCAGTGGAACACTGAAGCTTTCTTT. As protein: CASSLVGQWNTEAFF. Looking up the rest from reference TRBV13 and TRBJ1-1 gives the full variable domain: AAGVIQSPRHLIKEKRETATLKCYPIPRHDTVYWYQQGPGQDPQFLISFYEKMQSDKGSIPDRFSAQQFSDYHSELNMSSLELGDSALYFCASSLVGQWNTEAFFGQGTRLTVV.

The chain recombines TRBV30 with TRBJ2-5, with a tentative D call TRBD1 (5 bases). Trimming pared 7 bases from V and 2 bases from J, leaving 8 bases between. Germline values: CDR1 GTSNPN, CDR2 SVGIG (reference sequence). The CDR3 totals 11 residues. CDR3 amino acids: CALTGQETQYF. Written as DNA, the CDR3 is TGTGCCTTAACAGGACAAGAGACCCAGTACTTC.

This clone was seen a few times. The chain combines TRBV7-8 with TRBJ2-1, with D possibly matching TRBD2 (5 bases). The germline V gene encodes CDR1 SGHVS and CDR2 FQNEAQ. This CDR3 region has 17 residues. Trimming cost V 1 base and J 0 bases, with 13 bases left between them. CDR3 nucleotides: TGTGCCAGCAGCTTAGTCCATAGCGCTAGCTCCTACAATGAGCAGTTCTTC. This sequence encodes CASSLVHSASSYNEQFF.